Included here is one T cell receptor (beta chain) sequence, with context. Its cognate antigen has yet to be identified. One base away there is no much larger clone; base qualities are not given. The sample is drawn from a study of blood T cell repertoires in COVID-19 (TCRdb year 2020). Regarding the complete study: Samples covering the acute and convalescent phases of COVID-19 were provided by collaborators in the United States, Italy and Spain. The material from the prospective study consisted of cDNA or gDNA derived from T cells, B-cell-depleted T cells, or PBMCs. The dataset comprised deeply sampled blood TCRbeta repertoires from subjects exposed to, actively infected with, or recovered from COVID-19. The repertoires were released in a freely available public database meant as a resource for research on the immune response to SARS-CoV-2. The samples were drawn from two sources: the first 160 participants of the ongoing ImmuneRACE study, and 1,000 to 1,500 subjects contributed by 6 global collaborators. The sample metadata nearly always contained a de-identified subject ID, COVID-19 status, age in years and sex. Where available, HLA class I and class II types were obtained from metadata supplied by the sample provider rather than from assay-based typing.

Broad study findings and their caveats: The amount of clinical and demographic metadata varied by source and participant and was provided uncurated.

The collaborating institutions used their own protocols to collect whole blood in K2EDTA tubes. Collaborator samples were shipped for TCRbeta analysis as frozen whole blood, isolated PBMCs, or DNA extracted from either sample type. TCRbeta CDR3 regions were amplified from genomic DNA by means of the immunoSEQ Assay, a bias-controlled multiplex PCR. The study's own analysis went as follows. The number of nucleated cells in each sample was estimated by amplification of reference gene primers within the assay. To quantify the absolute abundance of each unique TCRbeta CDR3 rearrangement, sequence reads were collapsed and filtered. For each sample, productive Simpson clonality was calculated as the square root of Simpson's diversity index over productive rearrangements. The immuneACCESS repertoire file appears here via TCRdb, limited to in-frame rearrangements. These files lack a portion of the clones; in checked studies, under half of the deficit traces to unresolved V genes, and the cause of the others is not known. V, J and clone size are those of that table, while D and trimming were read from the DNA. The sample table contains about 110,000 clones; only one count was recorded for 72% of them. More than 7.5% of the sample rests with the top ten.

Counted from cysteine to phenylalanine, this CDR3 has 13 amino acids. Only the CDR3 DNA stays, 39 bases, in frame from base 1. Sequences SGHTA (CDR1) and FQGTGA (CDR2) are obtained from the germline V gene. Trimming removed 5 bases from V and 9 bases from J; the gene matches leave 4 bases unexplained. This clonotype was obtained from a woman in her sixties with acute or convalescent COVID-19. Recombination joined TRBV7-3 with TRBJ2-1; TRBD1 matches 10 bases in the middle. Sequencing was carried out using peripheral blood. The nucleotides are TGTGCCAGCAGCCCGACAGGGGGCCTTGAGCAGTTCTTC. The encoded protein is CASSPTGGLEQFF.